This is a list of T cell receptor beta chains from one sample in a study of OX40 agonist ivuxolimab in advanced cancers. Assay: immunoSEQ multiplex PCR; the TCRdb copy retains only in-frame clones and omits some. The sample holds about 23,000 clones; about 85% are singletons and the top ten take approximately 14%. The material was CD4+ or CD8+ T cells sorted from blood, obtained in a trial of the OX40 agonist ivuxolimab. The source of these receptors is an adult with an advanced solid tumor such as melanoma, head and neck, liver or kidney cancer. CDR3s include the opening cysteine and the closing phenylalanine or tryptophan. D genes are given only for firm matches. Clone size is shown for a subset of rows, as once, few, many or a class of expanded clone.

CDR3 | DNA | D | J | V | size
CASTWTGVIFNSPLHF | TGTGCCAGCACATGGACAGGGGTTATCTTTAATTCACCCCTCCACTTT | TRBD1 | TRBJ1-6 | TRBV2 | -
CASNLITEAFF | TGTGCCAGCAACCTGATCACTGAAGCTTTCTTT | - | TRBJ1-1 | TRBV7-8 | -
CSARKGWGYTF | TGCAGTGCAAGGAAGGGCTGGGGCTACACCTTC | - | TRBJ1-2 | TRBV20-1 | -
CASYFGPNTGELFF | TGTGCCAGCTATTTTGGGCCGAACACCGGGGAGCTGTTTTTT | - | TRBJ2-2 | TRBV6-5 | -
CASSETPSSYNSPLHF | TGTGCCAGCAGCGAAACCCCGAGCTCCTATAATTCACCCCTCCACTTT | - | TRBJ1-6 | TRBV9 | -
CASSHGTNTGELFF | TGCGCCAGCAGCCACGGTACGAACACCGGGGAGCTGTTTTTT | - | TRBJ2-2 | TRBV4-3 | -
CASSLEGRTGPDEKLFF | TGTGCCAGCAGCTTAGAGGGGAGGACAGGGCCCGATGAAAAACTGTTTTTT | TRBD1 | TRBJ1-4 | TRBV13 | -
CASSSTGGDGYTF | TGTGCCAGCAGTTCGACAGGGGGGGATGGCTACACCTTC | TRBD1 | TRBJ1-2 | TRBV25-1 | -
CASSATSKVVDEQFF | TGTGCCAGCAGCGCGACTAGTAAGGTCGTCGATGAGCAGTTCTTC | - | TRBJ2-1 | TRBV9 | few
CASSDSLTDTQYF | TGCGCCAGCAGTGACAGCCTCACAGATACGCAGTATTTT | - | TRBJ2-3 | TRBV10-2 | -
CATRGVTEAFF | TGTGCCACAAGGGGGGTCACTGAAGCTTTCTTT | - | TRBJ1-1 | TRBV6-5 | once
CASSEDRDTGELFF | TGTGCCAGCAGTGAGGACAGGGACACCGGGGAGCTGTTTTTT | TRBD1 | TRBJ2-2 | TRBV25-1 | -
CASSIRAQRSYNEQFF | TGTGCCAGTAGTATAAGAGCCCAGCGCTCCTACAATGAGCAGTTCTTC | - | TRBJ2-1 | TRBV19 | -
CASSGGGNEQFF | TGTGCCAGCAGCGGGGGAGGCAATGAGCAGTTCTTC | - | TRBJ2-1 | TRBV7-9 | few
CASSPDRGTRNEQFF | TGCGCCAGCAGCCCCGACAGGGGAACGAGAAATGAGCAGTTCTTC | TRBD1 | TRBJ2-1 | TRBV4-3 | -
CATSSKGQDTQQYF | TGTGCCACCAGCAGTAAGGGACAGGATACGCAGCAGTACTTC | TRBD1 | TRBJ2-7 | TRBV15 | -
CASSLSHYNEQFF | TGTGCCAGCAGCCTGTCGCACTACAATGAGCAGTTCTTC | - | TRBJ2-1 | TRBV5-6 | -
CASSWGSDDIQYF | TGTGCCAGCAGCTGGGGGTCGGATGACATTCAGTACTTC | - | TRBJ2-4 | TRBV7-9 | -
CASSLPVPSLSNYGYTF | TGTGCCAGCAGCTTGCCCGTTCCCAGCCTATCTAACTATGGCTACACCTTC | - | TRBJ1-2 | TRBV5-6 | -
CASSVTGDTGELFF | TGTGCCAGCAGTGTTACAGGAGACACCGGGGAGCTGTTTTTT | - | TRBJ2-2 | TRBV25-1 | -
CASSYIPAGGNEQFF | TGTGCCAGCAGTTACATCCCAGCGGGGGGAAATGAGCAGTTCTTC | TRBD2 | TRBJ2-1 | TRBV6-5 | -
CASSQLADWAARRDTQYF | TGCGCCAGCAGCCAACTGGCAGATTGGGCAGCCCGAAGAGATACGCAGTATTTT | - | TRBJ2-3 | TRBV4-3 | -
CASSLLQGAVETQYF | TGTGCCAGCAGTCTCCTACAGGGGGCGGTAGAGACCCAGTACTTC | TRBD1 | TRBJ2-5 | TRBV28 | -
CASSSTNRGRPENYGYTF | TGTGCCAGCAGTTCAACGAACAGGGGGCGACCTGAGAACTATGGCTACACCTTC | TRBD1 | TRBJ1-2 | TRBV27 | few
CAISVALAGNHTQYF | TGTGCCATCAGTGTGGCGCTAGCGGGGAACCATACGCAGTATTTT | TRBD2 | TRBJ2-3 | TRBV10-3 | -
CASSLWSGGDGYTF | TGTGCCAGCAGTTTATGGTCAGGGGGCGATGGCTACACCTTC | TRBD1 | TRBJ1-2 | TRBV27 | -
CASSLARTGRGRSNTEAFF | TGTGCCAGCAGCTTAGCCCGGACAGGGAGGGGGAGATCGAACACTGAAGCTTTCTTT | TRBD1 | TRBJ1-1 | TRBV7-9 | -
CASSPYSRDEQYF | TGTGCCAGCAGTCCATACTCCCGGGACGAGCAGTACTTC | - | TRBJ2-7 | TRBV27 | -
CASSYIQGEIQETQYF | TGTGCCAGCAGTTACATCCAGGGAGAAATCCAAGAGACCCAGTACTTC | - | TRBJ2-5 | TRBV6-5 | -
CASSSLDRSGTGELFF | TGTGCCAGCAGCTCTCTCGACCGGTCCGGGACCGGGGAGCTGTTTTTT | - | TRBJ2-2 | TRBV7-9 | -
CASNHRGDLDTEAFF | TGTGCCAGCAACCACAGGGGGGATCTCGACACTGAAGCTTTCTTT | TRBD1 | TRBJ1-1 | TRBV7-9 | -
CASSSWGLAGAEQYF | TGTGCCAGCAGCTCTTGGGGACTAGCGGGGGCCGAGCAGTACTTC | TRBD2 | TRBJ2-7 | TRBV13 | -
CASSLRDGTNGYTF | TGTGCCAGCAGCCTCCGGGACGGTACCAATGGCTACACCTTC | - | TRBJ1-2 | TRBV9 | -
CASSTNRGGQPQHF | TGCGCCAGCAGTACGAACAGGGGAGGGCAGCCCCAGCATTTT | TRBD1 | TRBJ1-5 | TRBV10-2 | few
CASSSRDLANTGELFF | TGTGCCAGCAGCTCCCGGGATTTGGCGAACACCGGGGAGCTGTTTTTT | - | TRBJ2-2 | TRBV7-9 | -
CASSPERGGGSTEAFF | TGTGCCAGCAGCCCAGAGCGGGGAGGGGGATCGACTGAAGCTTTCTTT | - | TRBJ1-1 | TRBV9 | -
CASSVAGTGTSDTQYF | TGTGCCAGCAGCGTAGCCGGGACAGGGACCTCGGATACGCAGTATTTT | TRBD1 | TRBJ2-3 | TRBV9 | -
CAIQGTAYEQYF | TGTGCCATACAGGGGACAGCCTACGAGCAGTACTTC | TRBD1 | TRBJ2-7 | TRBV10-3 | once
CASSQPPTGVGFGYTF | TGTGCCAGCAGCCAACCCCCCACAGGGGTTGGCTTTGGCTACACCTTC | TRBD1 | TRBJ1-2 | TRBV16 | -
CASSLGAGDMETQYF | TGTGCCAGCAGCTTAGGTGCGGGGGACATGGAGACCCAGTACTTC | - | TRBJ2-5 | TRBV11-2 | -
CASPAGQGSYEQYF | TGTGCCAGCCCGGCGGGACAGGGATCCTACGAGCAGTACTTC | TRBD1 | TRBJ2-7 | TRBV6-1 | -
CASSGQGQPQHF | TGTGCCAGCAGTGGACAAGGCCAGCCCCAGCATTTT | - | TRBJ1-5 | TRBV27 | few
CSVEFRVPNEQFF | TGCAGCGTTGAATTCCGGGTGCCCAATGAGCAGTTCTTC | - | TRBJ2-1 | TRBV29-1 | -
CASSYDDYEQYF | TGTGCCAGCAGTTACGATGACTACGAGCAGTACTTC | - | TRBJ2-7 | TRBV6-5 | -
CASSLSGDGRGEQFF | TGTGCCAGCAGCTTGTCGGGGGACGGGCGAGGTGAGCAGTTCTTC | - | TRBJ2-1 | TRBV13 | -